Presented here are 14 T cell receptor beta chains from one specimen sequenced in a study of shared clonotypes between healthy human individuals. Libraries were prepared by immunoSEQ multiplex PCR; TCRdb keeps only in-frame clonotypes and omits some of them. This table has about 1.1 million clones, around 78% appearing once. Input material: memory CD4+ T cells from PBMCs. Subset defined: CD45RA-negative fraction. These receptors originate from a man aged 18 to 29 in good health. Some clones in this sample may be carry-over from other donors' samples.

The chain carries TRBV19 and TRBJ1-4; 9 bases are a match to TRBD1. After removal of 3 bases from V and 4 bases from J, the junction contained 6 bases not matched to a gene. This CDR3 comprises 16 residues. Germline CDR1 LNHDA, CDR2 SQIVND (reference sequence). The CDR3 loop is CASSIGTGMNNEKLFF. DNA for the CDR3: TGTGCCAGTAGTATTGGGACAGGGATGAATAATGAAAAACTGTTTTTT. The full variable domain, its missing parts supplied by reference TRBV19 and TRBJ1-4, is DGGITQSPKYLFRKEGQNVTLSCEQNLNHDAMYWYRQDPGQGLRLIYYSQIVNDFQKGDIAEGYSVSREKKESFPLTVTSAQKNPTAFYLCASSIGTGMNNEKLFFGSGTQLSVL.

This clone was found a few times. CDR3 in DNA: TGCGCCAGCAGCTTGGGCATCGCGGGAGTATCCTACAATGAGCAGTTCTTC. Amino acids: CASSLGIAGVSYNEQFF. The rearrangement uses TRBV5-1 and TRBJ2-1, with 7 positions matching TRBD2. With V trimmed by 0 bases and J by 1 base, 7 bases remained unmatched. The germline V gene encodes CDR1 SGHRS and CDR2 YFSETQ. The CDR3 length is 17 residues.

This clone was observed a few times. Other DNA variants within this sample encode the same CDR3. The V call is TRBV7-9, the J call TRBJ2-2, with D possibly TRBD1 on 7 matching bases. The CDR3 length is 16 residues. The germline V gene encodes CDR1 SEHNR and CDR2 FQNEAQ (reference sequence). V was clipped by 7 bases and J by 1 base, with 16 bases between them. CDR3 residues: CASNPGGSGNTGELFF. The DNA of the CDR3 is TGTGCCAGCAACCCAGGGGGTAGCGGGAACACCGGGGAGCTGTTTTTT.

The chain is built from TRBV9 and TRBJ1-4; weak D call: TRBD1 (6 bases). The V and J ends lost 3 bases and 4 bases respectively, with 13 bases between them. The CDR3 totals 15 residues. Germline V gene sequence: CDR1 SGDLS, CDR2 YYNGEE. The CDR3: CASSAQGRGNEKLFF. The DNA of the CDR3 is TGTGCCAGCAGCGCGCAGGGGCGCGGTAATGAAAAACTGTTTTTT. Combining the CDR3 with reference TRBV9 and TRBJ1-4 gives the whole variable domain DSGVTQTPKHLITATGQRVTLRCSPRSGDLSVYWYQQSLDQGLQFLIQYYNGEERAKGNILERFSAQQFPDLHSELNLSSLELGDSALYFCASSAQGRGNEKLFFGSGTQLSVL.

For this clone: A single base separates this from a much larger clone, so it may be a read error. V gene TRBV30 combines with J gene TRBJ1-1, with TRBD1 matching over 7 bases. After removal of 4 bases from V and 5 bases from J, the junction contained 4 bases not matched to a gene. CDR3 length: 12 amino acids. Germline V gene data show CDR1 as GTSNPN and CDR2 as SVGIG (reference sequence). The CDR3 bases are TGTGCCTGGAAGGGGGCGGGGACTGAAGCTTTCTTT. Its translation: CAWKGAGTEAFF.

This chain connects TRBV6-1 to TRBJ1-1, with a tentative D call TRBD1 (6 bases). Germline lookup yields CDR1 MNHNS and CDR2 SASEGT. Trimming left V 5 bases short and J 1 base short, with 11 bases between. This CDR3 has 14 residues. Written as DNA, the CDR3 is TGTGCCAGCAGTAAAACGACAGGGAACACTGAAGCTTTCTTT. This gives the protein CASSKTTGNTEAFF.

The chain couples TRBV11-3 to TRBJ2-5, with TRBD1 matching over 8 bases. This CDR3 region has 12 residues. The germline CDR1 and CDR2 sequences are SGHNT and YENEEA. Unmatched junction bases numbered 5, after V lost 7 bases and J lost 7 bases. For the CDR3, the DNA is TGTGCCAGCATCCCACAGGGGGGGACCCAGTACTTC. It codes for CASIPQGGTQYF. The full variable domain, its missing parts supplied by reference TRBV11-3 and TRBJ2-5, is EAGVVQSPRYKIIEKKQPVAFWCNPISGHNTLYWYLQNLGQGPELLIRYENEEAVDDSQLPKDRFSAERLKGVDSTLKIQPAELGDSAVYLCASIPQGGTQYFGPGTRLLVL.

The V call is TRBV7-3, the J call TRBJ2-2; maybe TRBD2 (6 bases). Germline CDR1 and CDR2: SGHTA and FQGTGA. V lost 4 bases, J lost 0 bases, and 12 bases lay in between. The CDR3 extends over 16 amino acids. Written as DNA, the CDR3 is TGTGCCAGCAGCTCTGACGGAGGGCCGAACACCGGGGAGCTGTTTTTT. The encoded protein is CASSSDGGPNTGELFF.

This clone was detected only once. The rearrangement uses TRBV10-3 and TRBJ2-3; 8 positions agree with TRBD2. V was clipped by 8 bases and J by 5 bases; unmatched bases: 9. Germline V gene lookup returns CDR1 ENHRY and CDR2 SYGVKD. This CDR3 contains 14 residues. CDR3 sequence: CAICSGSPGDTQYF. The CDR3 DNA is TGTGCCATCTGCAGCGGGAGCCCTGGAGATACGCAGTATTTT.

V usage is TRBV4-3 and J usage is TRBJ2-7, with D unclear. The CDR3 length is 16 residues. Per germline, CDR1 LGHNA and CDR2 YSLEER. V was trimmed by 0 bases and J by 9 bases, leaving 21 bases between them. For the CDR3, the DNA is TGCGCCAGCAGCCAAGATAAAGGCGTTAGTAGCTCCGCGCAGTACTTC. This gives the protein CASSQDKGVSSSAQYF.

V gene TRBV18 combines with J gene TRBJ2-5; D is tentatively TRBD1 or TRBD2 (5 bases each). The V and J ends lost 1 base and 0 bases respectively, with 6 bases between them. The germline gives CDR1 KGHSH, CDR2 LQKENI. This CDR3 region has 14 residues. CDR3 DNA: TGTGCCAGCTCACCACAGGGACACCAAGAGACCCAGTACTTC. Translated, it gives CASSPQGHQETQYF. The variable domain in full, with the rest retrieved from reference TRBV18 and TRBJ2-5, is NAGVMQNPRHLVRRRGQEARLRCSPMKGHSHVYWYRQLPEEGLKFMVYLQKENIIDESGMPKERFSAEFPKEGPSILRIQQVVRGDSAAYFCASSPQGHQETQYFGPGTRLLVL.

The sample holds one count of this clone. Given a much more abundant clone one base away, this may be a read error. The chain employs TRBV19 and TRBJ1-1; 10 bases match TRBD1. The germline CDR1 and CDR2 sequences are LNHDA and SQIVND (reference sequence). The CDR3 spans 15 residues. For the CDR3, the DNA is TGTGCCAGTAGTACAACCGGGACAGGGGTAACTGAAACTTTCTTT. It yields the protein CASSTTGTGVTETFF.

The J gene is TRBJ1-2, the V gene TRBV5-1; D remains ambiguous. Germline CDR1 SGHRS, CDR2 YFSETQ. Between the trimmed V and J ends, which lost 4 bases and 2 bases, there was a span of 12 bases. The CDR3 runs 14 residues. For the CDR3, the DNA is TGCGCCAGCAGCCCGAACCCGGGGAACTATGGCTACACCTTC. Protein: CASSPNPGNYGYTF.

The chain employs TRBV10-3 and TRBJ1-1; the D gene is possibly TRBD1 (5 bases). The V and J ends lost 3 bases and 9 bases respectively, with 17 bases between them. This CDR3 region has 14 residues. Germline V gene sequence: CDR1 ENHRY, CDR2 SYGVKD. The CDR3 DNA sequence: TGTGCCATCAGTGACCCTCGAGTGGGACCCCAAGCTTTCTTT. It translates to CAISDPRVGPQAFF.